The 22 T cell receptor beta chains in this list originate from one sample, sequenced in a study of cytotoxic CD8 clonotypes in ibrutinib-treated CLL. TCRdb's copy holds only in-frame clones and misses some; the assay was immunoSEQ multiplex PCR. The repertoire consists of approximately 74,000 clones, with 70% to 90% occurring once and the leading ten covering roughly 7.7%. Source: PBMCs, taken at disease progression, from a patient treated with ibrutinib. Receptors were obtained from a human donor with chronic lymphocytic leukemia.

A single count supports this clone. The J gene is TRBJ1-5, the V gene TRBV5-1, with a tentative D call TRBD1 (5 bases). V lost 3 bases and J 2 bases, leaving 9 bases between the germline ends. The CDR3 is 14 amino acids. Germline V CDR1 and CDR2: SGHRS, YFSETQ. This CDR3 is CASSSQGGNQPQHF. CDR3 nucleotides: TGCGCCAGCAGCTCGCAGGGAGGCAATCAGCCCCAGCATTTT.

This clone occurred a few times. The V gene is TRBV18, the J gene TRBJ1-6; no clear D gene. V shed 1 base and J shed 9 bases, with 7 bases lying between them. Germline V CDR1 and CDR2: KGHSH, LQKENI. The length of the CDR3 is 13 residues. CDR3 protein: CASSPLAASPLHF. The CDR3 DNA sequence: TGTGCCAGCTCACCACTGGCAGCTTCACCCCTCCACTTT.

This rearrangement joins TRBV11-3 to TRBJ2-3; the D is unclear. Trimming stripped 3 bases from V and 1 base from J, with 17 bases between. The CDR3 sequence is 17 residues long. CDR1 is SGHNT, CDR2 YENEEA, per germline. The CDR3 loop is CASSFSSARLRTDTQYF. CDR3 nucleotides: TGTGCCAGCAGCTTTTCGAGCGCACGTCTTCGCACAGATACGCAGTATTTT.

The chain carries TRBV5-1 and TRBJ2-3; TRBD2 aligns across 8 bases. Germline V gene data show CDR1 as SGHRS and CDR2 as YFSETQ. This CDR3 has 15 residues. Losses at the gene ends were 2 bases for V and 0 bases for J; bases not matched to a gene: 2. CDR3 region: CASSFLAGSTDTQYF. Written as DNA, the CDR3 is TGCGCCAGCAGCTTCCTAGCGGGCAGCACAGATACGCAGTATTTT. The entire variable domain, with the rest obtained from reference TRBV5-1 and TRBJ2-3, is as follows: KAGVTQTPRYLIKTRGQQVTLSCSPISGHRSVSWYQQTPGQGLQFLFEYFSETQRNKGNFPGRFSGRQFSNSRSEMNVSTLELGDSALYLCASSFLAGSTDTQYFGPGTRLTVL.

The V and J genes are TRBV6-1 and TRBJ1-2, with D possibly matching TRBD1 (5 bases). The CDR3 is made up of 13 amino acids. Germline CDR1 and CDR2: MNHNS and SASEGT. Between the trimmed V and J ends, which lost 3 bases and 4 bases, there was a span of 9 bases. CDR3 region: CASSDRVGYGYTF. DNA for the CDR3: TGTGCCAGCAGTGACAGGGTTGGCTATGGCTACACCTTC.

V is TRBV30 and J is TRBJ2-2, with D uncertain. Germline loops: CDR1 GTSNPN, CDR2 SVGIG (reference sequence). The CDR3 has 13 residues. V lost 0 bases, J lost 7 bases, and 9 bases lay in between. For the CDR3, the DNA is TGTGCCTGGAGTGTATATTTCGTCGGGGAGCTGTTTTTT. Protein product: CAWSVYFVGELFF.

The chain links TRBV11-2 to TRBJ2-2; D is undetermined. Germline-derived CDR1 and CDR2 are SGHAT and FQNNGV. V gave up 5 bases and J gave up 3 bases, with 7 bases separating them. This CDR3 comprises 13 residues. CDR3 nucleotides: TGTGCCAGCAGCGAGCAACACACCGGGGAGCTGTTTTTT. Translated, it gives CASSEQHTGELFF.

The chain couples TRBV5-1 to TRBJ2-5; the D is unclear. The CDR3 length is 15 residues. The germline V and J ends were trimmed by 0 bases and 0 bases, with 9 bases remaining between them. CDR1 SGHRS and CDR2 YFSETQ come from the germline V gene. CDR3 amino acids: CASSLVAGYQETQYF. Here the CDR3 DNA reads TGCGCCAGCAGCTTGGTGGCAGGATACCAAGAGACCCAGTACTTC.

V is TRBV18 and J is TRBJ2-2; D not certain. V lost 5 bases and J lost 1, with 14 bases in between. CDR3 size: 16 residues. Germline-derived CDR1 and CDR2 are KGHSH and LQKENI. The CDR3: CASSADWVVNTGELFF. As DNA, the CDR3 is TGTGCCAGCTCAGCCGATTGGGTGGTGAACACCGGGGAGCTGTTTTTT.

This clone has just a few counts. The chain combines TRBV6-5 with TRBJ1-5; 9 nucleotides agree with TRBD1. The CDR3 totals 15 residues. V gave up 0 bases and J gave up 6 bases; unmatched junction bases: 3. CDR1 is MNHEY, CDR2 SVGAGI, per germline. The CDR3 region has the DNA TGTGCCAGCAGTTACTCCGGGACAGGGAGTCAGCCCCAGCATTTT. This sequence encodes CASSYSGTGSQPQHF.

V is TRBV9 and J is TRBJ1-1, with D unresolved. There are 14 residues in the CDR3. V lost 0 bases and J 1 base, leaving 7 bases between the germline ends. Germline loops: CDR1 SGDLS, CDR2 YYNGEE. CDR3 DNA sequence: TGTGCCAGCAGCGTAGGAGCTGGGAACACTGAAGCTTTCTTT. This translates into CASSVGAGNTEAFF.

This clone occurred many times. The J gene is TRBJ2-3, the V gene TRBV5-6, with 8 nucleotides matching TRBD2. CDR1 and CDR2 from the germline V gene are SGHDT and YYEEEE. The CDR3 covers 17 residues. V shed 4 bases and J 3 bases; nucleotides not matched to a gene: 13. The CDR3 nucleotides read TGTGCCAGCAGCCGATACTTGACACGGGAGGGGACAGATACGCAGTATTTT. It translates to CASSRYLTREGTDTQYF.

The CDR3 sequence is CASSYSVDRGLYGYTF. CDR3 DNA: TGTGCCAGCAGTTACTCGGTAGACAGGGGCCTATATGGCTACACCTTC. The chain recombines TRBV6-5 with TRBJ1-2; 8 positions match TRBD1. Germline V gives CDR1 MNHEY, CDR2 SVGAGI. The CDR3 runs to 16 residues. V was clipped by 0 bases and J by 5 bases; unmatched bases: 8.

V is TRBV11-2 and J is TRBJ1-1; possible D gene TRBD1, 5 bases. This CDR3 contains 15 residues. The germline V gene encodes CDR1 SGHAT and CDR2 FQNNGV. V was shortened by 0 bases and J by 3 bases, with 11 bases between the two germline ends. The CDR3 region is CASSLELSGYTEAFF. As DNA, the CDR3 is TGTGCCAGCAGCTTAGAACTTTCAGGGTACACTGAAGCTTTCTTT.

This chain links TRBV7-7 with TRBJ2-3, with D possibly TRBD1 on 6 matching bases. Germline V gene sequence: CDR1 SSHAT, CDR2 FNYEAQ (reference sequence). The CDR3 covers 13 residues. V was trimmed by 3 bases and J by 6 bases, leaving 10 bases between them. The CDR3 DNA follows: TGTGCCAGCAGCTTCCGGGACACGGATACGCAGTATTTT. It yields the protein CASSFRDTDTQYF.

The chain has TRBV27 and TRBJ2-1; tentatively, D is TRBD1 (5 bases). The CDR3 runs 14 residues. With 2 bases removed from V and 4 bases from J, the gap between germline ends came to 9 bases. Germline assignment: CDR1 MNHEY and CDR2 SMNVEV (reference sequence). The CDR3, as DNA: TGTGCCAGCAGTTTAAGGGGCAGTTACAATGAGCAGTTCTTC. This encodes CASSLRGSYNEQFF.

This clone was found once. V usage is TRBV10-3 and J usage is TRBJ1-4; no clear D. This CDR3 has 13 residues. Deletions cut 11 bases from V and 3 bases from J, with 13 bases between. The V gene's germline CDR1 is ENHRY and CDR2 SYGVKD. CDR3 in amino acids: CAAGLGSNEKLFF. CDR3 DNA sequence: TGTGCCGCCGGGTTGGGATCTAATGAAAAACTGTTTTTT.

The genes are TRBV5-6 and TRBJ2-3, with D possibly TRBD1 on 6 matching bases. Looked up from germline, CDR1 is SGHDT and CDR2 is YYEEEE. The CDR3 totals 15 residues. V lost 4 bases and J 6 bases, leaving 18 bases between the germline ends. DNA for the CDR3: TGTGCCAGCAGCCGCACCGAGACAGGCCGGGATACGCAGTATTTT. Translating gives CASSRTETGRDTQYF.

J is TRBJ2-2 and V is TRBV9; weak D call: TRBD2 (6 bases). Per germline, CDR1 SGDLS and CDR2 YYNGEE. The CDR3 contains 14 residues. V gave up 3 bases and J gave up 5 bases, with 11 bases separating them. This CDR3 is CASSGKTSTGELFF. Written as DNA, the CDR3 is TGTGCCAGCAGCGGAAAGACTAGTACCGGGGAGCTGTTTTTT.

This clone was recorded a few times. The chain recombines TRBV2 with TRBJ1-4; no clear D. Germline values: CDR1 SNHLY, CDR2 FYNNEI. V shed 0 bases and J shed 3 bases, with 8 bases lying between them. CDR3 size: 15 residues. CDR3 DNA sequence: TGTGCCAGCAGTGAAGCCCTCCGGGCTAATGAAAAACTGTTTTTT. Translation: CASSEALRANEKLFF.

The rearrangement uses TRBV5-1 and TRBJ2-5; 14 positions agree with TRBD2. Unmatched junction bases numbered 8, after V lost 4 bases and J lost 3 bases. Germline CDR1 and CDR2: SGHRS and YFSETQ. The CDR3 has 17 residues. The CDR3 DNA is TGCGCCAGCAGCGCGGGAGGGACTAGCGGGAGTGAAGAGACCCAGTACTTC. Amino acid sequence: CASSAGGTSGSEETQYF.

This chain uses TRBV7-8 with TRBJ1-4, with a tentative D call TRBD1 (5 bases). Trimming left V 1 base short and J 7 bases short, with 13 bases between. This CDR3 has 15 amino acids. The germline gives CDR1 SGHVS, CDR2 FQNEAQ. The CDR3, as DNA: TGTGCCAGCAGCTTAGTTGGGACCCGGTCTGAAAAACTGTTTTTT. This codes for CASSLVGTRSEKLFF. Combining the CDR3 with reference TRBV7-8 and TRBJ1-4 gives the whole variable domain GAGVSQSPRYKVAKRGQDVALRCDPISGHVSLFWYQQALGQGPEFLTYFQNEAQLDKSGLPSDRFFAERPEGSVSTLKIQRTQQEDSAVYLCASSLVGTRSEKLFFGSGTQLSVL.